This TCR beta chain is from a study of PD-1 blockade in mismatch repair-deficient tumors. Data came from immunoSEQ multiplex PCR; TCRdb stores just in-frame clones and leaves some out. This repertoire shows roughly 37,000 clones, 65% to 85% found once; its top ten account for more than 1%. This specimen was PBMCs, taken roughly nine months after starting pembrolizumab. The TCR originated in an adult with mismatch repair-deficient cancer.

CDR3 loop: CASTRQESGANVLTF. The DNA for the CDR3 is TGCGCCAGCACCAGACAGGAATCTGGGGCCAACGTCCTGACTTTC. V and J are TRBV5-1 and TRBJ2-6; D might be TRBD1 (6 bases). Trimming left V 6 bases short and J 1 base short, with 11 bases between. The CDR3 spans 15 residues. Germline-derived CDR1 and CDR2 are SGHRS and YFSETQ.